By proportion, the clone carrying this T cell receptor (beta chain) is medium-sized. The target antigen is unknown. TCRdb re-called the 5' RACE reads through MiXCR, storing one row per CDR3 protein. The data hold fewer than 20,000 distinct CDR3 sequences, with approximately 14% observed a single time. The data stem from a study of neurological immune-mediated disorders. Study-wide points: No CDR3 amino acid sequences recurred among expanded clones across subjects, suggesting private repertoires in all groups. Levels of TCR clonal expansion peaked in HTLV-1-associated myelopathy and reached their lowest in multiple sclerosis, under those of healthy controls.

V gave up 0 bases and J gave up 6 bases, with 15 bases separating them. Germline V gene data show CDR1 as MGHRA and CDR2 as YSYEKL. This CDR3 is 16 amino acids long. Sample: PBMCs. This chain uses TRBV4-1 with TRBJ1-5; D remains ambiguous. This clonotype was sampled from a man aged 55-75 years with HTLV-1-associated myelopathy (HAM/TSP). The CDR3 reads CASSQDPGRVGQPQHF. CDR3 DNA sequence: TGCGCCAGCAGCCAAGATCCAGGCCGGGTAGGTCAGCCCCAGCATTTT.